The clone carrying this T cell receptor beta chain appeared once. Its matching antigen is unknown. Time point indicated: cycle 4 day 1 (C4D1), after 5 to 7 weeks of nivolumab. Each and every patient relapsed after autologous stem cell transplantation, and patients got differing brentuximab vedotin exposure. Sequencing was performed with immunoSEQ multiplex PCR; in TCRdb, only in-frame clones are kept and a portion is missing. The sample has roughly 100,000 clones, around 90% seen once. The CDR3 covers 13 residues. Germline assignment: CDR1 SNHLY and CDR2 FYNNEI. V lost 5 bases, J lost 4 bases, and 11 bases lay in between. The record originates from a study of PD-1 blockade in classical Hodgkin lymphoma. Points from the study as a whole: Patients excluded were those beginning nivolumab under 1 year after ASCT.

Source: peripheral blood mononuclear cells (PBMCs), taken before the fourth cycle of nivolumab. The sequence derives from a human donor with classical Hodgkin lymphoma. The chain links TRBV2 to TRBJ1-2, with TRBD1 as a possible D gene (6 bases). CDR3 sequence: CASSTGQSYGYTF. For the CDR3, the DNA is TGTGCCAGCAGTACTGGACAGAGCTATGGCTACACCTTC.